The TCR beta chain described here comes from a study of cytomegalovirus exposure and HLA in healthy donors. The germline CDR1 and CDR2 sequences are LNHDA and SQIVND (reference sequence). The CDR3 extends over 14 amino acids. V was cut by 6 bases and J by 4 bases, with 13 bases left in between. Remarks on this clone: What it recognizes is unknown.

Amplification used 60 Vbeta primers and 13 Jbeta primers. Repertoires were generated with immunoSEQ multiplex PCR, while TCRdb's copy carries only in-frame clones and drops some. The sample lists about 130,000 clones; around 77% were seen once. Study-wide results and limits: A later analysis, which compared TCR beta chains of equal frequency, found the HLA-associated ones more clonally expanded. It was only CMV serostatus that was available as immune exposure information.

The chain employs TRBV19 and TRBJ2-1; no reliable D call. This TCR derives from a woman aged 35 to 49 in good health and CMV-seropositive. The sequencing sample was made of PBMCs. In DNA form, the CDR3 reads TGTGCCAGTAGAGAGACTGGATTATACAATGAGCAGTTCTTC. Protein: CASRETGLYNEQFF.